Listed here are 3 T cell receptor beta chains from one sample, sequenced in a study of cytomegalovirus exposure and HLA in healthy donors (dated by TCRdb to the late 2010s). The receptor library was made with the immunoSEQ multiplex PCR assay. For the multiplex PCR, a mixture combining 60 forward primers for TCR Vbeta segments and 13 reverse primers for TCR Jbeta segments was used. TCRdb provides this immuneACCESS table in a form limited to in-frame rearrangements. Some clones are lacking; in checked studies, under half of them reflect an unresolved V gene, and why the rest are absent is not known. The sample table records tens of thousands of clones. Less than 4.5% of the sample rests with the top ten. The specimen was PBMCs. The receptors were sampled from a male donor in good health and CMV-seronegative.

The rearrangement joins TRBV19 to TRBJ2-4; TRBD2 matches at 7 bases. CDR1 and CDR2 (germline): LNHDA, SQIVND (reference sequence). This CDR3 has 17 residues. V trimming: 8 bases; J trimming: 0 bases; junction bases outside the gene matches: 13. The CDR3 DNA reads TGTGCCAGTTCCCCGGGGAGGGGCGCTACAGCCAAAAACATTCAGTACTTC. Translated, it gives CASSPGRGATAKNIQYF.

This clone is medium-sized by frequency. CDR3: CASSQPRQGPYSPLHF. CDR3 sequence (DNA): TGCGCCAGCAGCCAGCCCCGACAGGGCCCATATTCACCCCTCCACTTT. The rearrangement uses TRBV4-1 and TRBJ1-6; 7 nucleotides line up with TRBD1. Trimming took 3 bases from V and 8 from J; bases not matched to a gene: 10. The germline V gene has CDR1 MGHRA and CDR2 YSYEKL. The CDR3 consists of 16 residues.

The chain employs TRBV9 and TRBJ2-3; D might be TRBD2 (7 bases). Trimming cost V 4 bases and J 1 base, with 16 bases left between them. Germline assignment: CDR1 SGDLS and CDR2 YYNGEE. The CDR3 has 16 amino acids. CDR3 residues: CASSLRGHGGTDTQYF. The CDR3 region has the DNA TGTGCCAGCAGCCTGCGGGGGCACGGGGGCACAGATACGCAGTATTTT.